The rows below give T cell receptor beta chains drawn from one sample of a study of cytomegalovirus exposure and HLA in healthy donors. Produced via immunoSEQ multiplex PCR; TCRdb's table is partial and in-frame only. The ten top clones account for 3.6%, within a sample of roughly 60,000 clones. Material: PBMCs. Every receptor here comes from a woman aged 18-35 years in good health and CMV-seronegative. Each CDR3 is given without its conserved first and last residue.

TRBJ2-2	TRBV5-4	ASHGRDTGELF
TRBJ1-2	TRBV19	ASSIQGFRYGYT
TRBJ1-2	TRBV25-1	ASSDVRKDYGYT
TRBJ2-3	TRBV25-1	ASSKELAGGYTDTQY
TRBJ1-2	TRBV5-1	ASSLGQGVNYGYT
TRBJ2-3	TRBV25-1	ASSETSGGPQDTQY
TRBJ1-4	TRBV4-1	ASSQEGFGGEKLF
TRBJ2-2	TRBV14	ASSQDPLGELF
TRBJ1-1	TRBV7-9	ASSETAFEAF
TRBJ1-2	TRBV25-1	ASSEYQAELNYGYT
TRBJ2-7	TRBV29-1	SVGGSGQTAYEQY
TRBJ2-1	TRBV9	ASSSVSSEQF
TRBJ2-2	TRBV13	ASGEANTGELF
TRBJ2-5	TRBV7-3	ASSPSGRAETQY
TRBJ1-6	TRBV6-5	ASRQGNNSPLH